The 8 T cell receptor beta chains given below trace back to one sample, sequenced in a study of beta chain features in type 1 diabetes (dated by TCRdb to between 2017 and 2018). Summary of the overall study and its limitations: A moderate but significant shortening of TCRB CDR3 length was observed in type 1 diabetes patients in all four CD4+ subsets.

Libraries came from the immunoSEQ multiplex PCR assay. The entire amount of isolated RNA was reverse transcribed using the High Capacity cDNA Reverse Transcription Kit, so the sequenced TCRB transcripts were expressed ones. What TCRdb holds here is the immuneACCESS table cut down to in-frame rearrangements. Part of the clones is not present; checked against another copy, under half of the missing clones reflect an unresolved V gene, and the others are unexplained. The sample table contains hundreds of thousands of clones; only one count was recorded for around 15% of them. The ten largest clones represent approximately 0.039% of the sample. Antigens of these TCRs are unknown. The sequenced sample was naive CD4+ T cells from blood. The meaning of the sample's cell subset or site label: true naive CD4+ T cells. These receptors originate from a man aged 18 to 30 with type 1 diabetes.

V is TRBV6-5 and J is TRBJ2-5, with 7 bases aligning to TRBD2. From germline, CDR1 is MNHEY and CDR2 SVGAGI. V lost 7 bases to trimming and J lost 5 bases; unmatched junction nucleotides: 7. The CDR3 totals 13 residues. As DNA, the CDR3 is TGTGCCAGCACCTTCGCGGGGGACGAGACCCAGTACTTC. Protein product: CASTFAGDETQYF.

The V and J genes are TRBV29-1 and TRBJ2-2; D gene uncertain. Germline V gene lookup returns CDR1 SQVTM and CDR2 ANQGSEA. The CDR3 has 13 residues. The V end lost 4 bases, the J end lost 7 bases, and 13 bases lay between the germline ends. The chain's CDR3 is CSVATEMVGELFF. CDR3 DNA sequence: TGCAGCGTTGCTACAGAGATGGTCGGGGAGCTGTTTTTT.

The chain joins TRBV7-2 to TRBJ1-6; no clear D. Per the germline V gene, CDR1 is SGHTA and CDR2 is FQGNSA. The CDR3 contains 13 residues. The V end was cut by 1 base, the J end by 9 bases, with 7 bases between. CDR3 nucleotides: TGTGCCAGCAGCTTAGGGGCCAGTTCACCCCTCCACTTT. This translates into CASSLGASSPLHF. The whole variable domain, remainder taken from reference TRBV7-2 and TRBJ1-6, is GAGVSQSPSNKVTEKGKDVELRCDPISGHTALYWYRQSLGQGLEFLIYFQGNSAPDKSGLPSDRFSAERTGGSVSTLTIQRTQQEDSAVYLCASSLGASSPLHFGNGTRLTVT.

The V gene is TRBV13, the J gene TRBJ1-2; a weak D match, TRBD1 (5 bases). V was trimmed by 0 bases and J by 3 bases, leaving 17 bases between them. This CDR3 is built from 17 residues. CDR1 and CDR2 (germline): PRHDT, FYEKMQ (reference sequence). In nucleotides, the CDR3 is TGTGCCAGCAGCTTAGGGACAGACAGTGGCGGTTACTATGGCTACACCTTC. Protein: CASSLGTDSGGYYGYTF.

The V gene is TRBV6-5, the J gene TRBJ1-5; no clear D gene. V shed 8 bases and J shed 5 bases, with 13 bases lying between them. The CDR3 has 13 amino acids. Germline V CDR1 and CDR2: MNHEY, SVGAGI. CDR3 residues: CASGPFGDQPQHF. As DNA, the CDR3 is TGTGCCAGCGGGCCTTTCGGAGATCAGCCCCAGCATTTT.

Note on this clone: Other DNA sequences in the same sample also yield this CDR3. The CDR3 sequence is CASSVEGRGNTEAFF. The CDR3 DNA reads as TGTGCCAGCAGCGTAGAAGGGCGAGGGAACACTGAAGCTTTCTTT. V usage is TRBV9 and J usage is TRBJ1-1; D gene unclear. Trimming took off 0 bases at V and 1 base at J, with 10 bases between the two ends. The CDR3 runs to 15 residues. CDR1 and CDR2 (germline): SGDLS, YYNGEE. The full variable domain, rest sourced from reference TRBV9 and TRBJ1-1, is DSGVTQTPKHLITATGQRVTLRCSPRSGDLSVYWYQQSLDQGLQFLIQYYNGEERAKGNILERFSAQQFPDLHSELNLSSLELGDSALYFCASSVEGRGNTEAFFGQGTRLTVV.

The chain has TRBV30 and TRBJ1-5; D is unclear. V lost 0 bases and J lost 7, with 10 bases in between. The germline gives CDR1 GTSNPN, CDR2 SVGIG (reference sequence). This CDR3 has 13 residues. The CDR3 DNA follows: TGTGCCTGGAGTGTACGTTCCCAACAGCCCCAGCATTTT. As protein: CAWSVRSQQPQHF.

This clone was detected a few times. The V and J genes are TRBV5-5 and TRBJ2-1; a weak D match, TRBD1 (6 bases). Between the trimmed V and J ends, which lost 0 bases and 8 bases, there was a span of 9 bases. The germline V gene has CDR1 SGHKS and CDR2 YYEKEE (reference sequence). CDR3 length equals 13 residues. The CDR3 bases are TGTGCCAGCAGCTTGGCAGGGGCTGATGAGCAGTTCTTC. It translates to CASSLAGADEQFF.